The 27 T cell receptor delta chains below come from one sample, sequenced in a study of γδ T cells in repeated Plasmodium falciparum infection. Bulk repertoires came from Vgamma9/Vdelta2+ or Vdelta2-negative gammadelta T cells flow-sorted from PBMC. TCRdb re-called clones from the multiplex PCR reads via CATT. This sample has some 100,000 delta-chain clones, with roughly 1.4% found just once. The specimen was gamma-delta T cells from blood. Every receptor here comes from a pool of human donors (malaria-infected and uninfected, not separated).

This clone was counted at least ten times. The chain employs TRDV1 and TRDJ1; D perhaps matches TRDD3 (6 bases). Trimming pared 5 bases from V and 0 bases from J, leaving 19 bases between. CDR3 length: 17 amino acids. Germline values: CDR1 TSWWSYY, CDR2 QGS. For the CDR3, the DNA is TGTGCTCTTGGGTCCCCGGATACCGCGGGGTACACCGATAAACTCATCTTT. This encodes CALGSPDTAGYTDKLIF.

This clone was detected only a few times. A read error likely explains this, since a far larger clone differs by one base. The same CDR3 can be traced to other DNA sequences in this sample. The chain uses TRDV1 and TRDJ1, with D possibly being TRDD3 (5 bases). The J gene is not listed in TCRdb, so it was assigned here from a DNA match to germline. The V gene lost 3 bases and the J gene lost 2 bases, with 13 bases spanning the gap. The length of the CDR3 is 15 residues. Germline V lookup: CDR1 TSWWSYY, CDR2 QGS. The CDR3 sequence: CALGDNYGETDKLIF. The CDR3 region has the DNA TGTGCTCTTGGGGATAATTACGGGGAAACCGATAAACTCATCTTT.

This clone was seen a handful of times. TCRdb attributes to this sequence the protein of a much larger clone, which differs from the DNA translation at residue 9; a read error is likely, and the protein displayed is translated from the DNA. The gene calls are TRDV2 and TRDJ1; D is perhaps TRDD3 (5 bases). There are 19 residues in the CDR3. Germline V gives CDR1 GEAIGNYY, CDR2 EKD. V gave up 5 bases and J gave up 0 bases, with 27 bases separating them. CDR3 amino acids: CACVPASDENTPYTDKLIF. The CDR3 region has the DNA TGTGCCTGTGTCCCGGCCTCCGATGAGAATACGCCGTACACCGATAAACTCATCTTT.

The sample holds a few counts of this clone. This DNA's translation differs at residue 19 from TCRdb's protein, which comes from a much larger clone; a read error is likely, and the protein shown is translated from the DNA. The V gene is given as TRDV1, and no J gene call is available; the table's D call, TRDD3, was not checked against the DNA. The CDR3 has 21 residues. Germline lookup yields CDR1 TSWWSYY and CDR2 QGS. The CDR3 protein is CALGELGSLLNPYWGIRKPIF. Here the CDR3 DNA reads TGTGCTCTTGGGGAACTAGGTAGTCTCCTAAACCCGTACTGGGGGATACGGAAACCCATCTTT.

This clone was counted many times. One end of the junction does not line up with germline, which may come from a read error. J is TRDJ1 and V is TRDV1; D possibly uses TRDD2 or TRDD3 (8 bases each). The CDR3 length is 22 residues. Germline lookup yields CDR1 TSWWSYY and CDR2 QGS. This chain's CDR3 is CALGRTTVLPRRVWGYTDKLTF. CDR3 DNA: TGTGCTCTTGGGCGCACTACGGTCCTTCCTAGGCGAGTCTGGGGATACACCGATAAACTCACCTTT.

The J gene was reported as TRDJ1; the V gene went uncalled; no DNA check was done on the table's D call, TRDD3. This CDR3 spans 23 amino acids. The CDR3: CALGEGHNWGLYRRLPPADKLIF. DNA of the CDR3: TGTGCTCTTGGGGAAGGACACAACTGGGGGCTATACCGCCGACTCCCCCCCGCCGATAAACTCATCTTT.

At least ten counts were recorded for this clone. TCRdb attributes to this sequence the protein of a much larger clone, which differs from the DNA translation at residue 5; a read error is likely, and the protein displayed is translated from the DNA. This sequence joins TRDV2 and TRDJ1, with 11 bases aligning to TRDD3. As TCRdb names no J gene, one was assigned here on the basis of a DNA match to germline. Trimming took 3 bases from V and 7 from J; bases not matched to a gene: 33. This CDR3 is 23 amino acids long. Germline V lookup: CDR1 GEAIGNYY, CDR2 EKD. CDR3 protein: CACDAAPARGVGDTTYLPGKLIF. The DNA of the CDR3 is TGTGCCTGTGACGCCGCCCCGGCACGTGGAGTGGGGGATACGACCTACCTACCTGGTAAACTCATCTTT.

The table lists this clone with many counts. This chain links TRDV1 with TRDJ1, with 7 bases lining up with TRDD3. CDR1 and CDR2 from the germline V gene are TSWWSYY and QGS. The CDR3 sequence is 15 residues long. Losses at the gene ends were 4 bases for V and 6 bases for J; bases not matched to a gene: 11. The DNA for the CDR3 is TGTGCTCTTGGGGCCCCCCTCCTGGGGGCCAATAAACTCATCTTT. This gives the protein CALGAPLLGANKLIF.

Within the sample, this clone is medium-sized (0.01 to 0.1%). In the same sample, other DNA sequences code for this CDR3. The genes are TRDV1 and TRDJ1; TRDD2 matches 7 bases. Per the germline V gene, CDR1 is TSWWSYY and CDR2 is QGS. The trim removed 0 bases at V and 0 bases at J, leaving 13 bases unmatched. The CDR3 runs to 19 residues. In DNA form, the CDR3 reads TGTGCTCTTGGGGAACTTCCGGCCTTCCTTTCCCCATACACCGATAAACTCATCTTT. It is translated as CALGELPAFLSPYTDKLIF.

About this clone: A far larger clone is one nucleotide away, so this likely arose from a read error. This CDR3 is also generated by other DNA sequences in the sample. CDR3 protein: CALGELLAPDTDKLIF. In DNA, the CDR3 is TGTGCTCTTGGGGAACTTCTCGCTCCTGACACCGACAAACTCATCTTT. This sequence joins TRDV1 and TRDJ1; D ambiguous. TCRdb carries no J gene annotation; the J gene was assigned here by matching the DNA with germline. This CDR3 contains 16 residues. Germline CDR1 TSWWSYY, CDR2 QGS.

This clone showed up many times. This chain joins TRDV1 and TRDJ1; 8 bases agree with TRDD3. Germline trimming cut 1 base from V and 0 bases from J; bases unmatched to any gene: 13. The CDR3 totals 19 residues. Germline values: CDR1 TSWWSYY, CDR2 QGS. CDR3 sequence reads: CALGERGLLGGLYTDKLIF. Written as DNA, the CDR3 is TGTGCTCTTGGGGAACGAGGACTACTGGGGGGTTTATACACCGATAAACTCATCTTT.

About this clone: TCRdb shows a much larger clone's protein in place of this DNA's translation, and the two differ at residue 15, likely through a read error; the protein shown is translated from the DNA. The chain carries TRDV2 and TRDJ3, with 11 bases aligning to TRDD3. The J gene was missing in TCRdb and was found by matching the end of the DNA to germline. CDR1 GEAIGNYY and CDR2 EKD come from the germline V gene. The CDR3 extends over 18 amino acids. The CDR3 DNA follows: TGTGCCTGTGACATACTGGGGGATAGCTCCTGGGACACCCGACGGATGTTTTTC. Translating gives CACDILGDSSWDTRRMFF.

A few counts support this clone. The protein recorded in TCRdb matches a much larger clone and deviates from this DNA's translation at residue 15, suggesting a read error; the protein here is obtained by translating the DNA. This chain uses TRDV1 with TRDJ1, with 13 bases lining up with TRDD3. Germline matching of the DNA provided the J gene here, since TCRdb leaves it blank. This CDR3 spans 21 amino acids. CDR1 and CDR2 (germline): TSWWSYY, QGS. The V and J ends lost 3 bases and 1 base, in that order; junction bases with no gene match: 17. The DNA for the CDR3 is TGTGCTCTTGGGGACAGTTCCTACACGTACTGGGGGATACGCATCACCGATAAACTCATCTTT. It encodes CALGDSSYTYWGIRITDKLIF.

This clone was seen more than once but under ten times. It is likely a read error: a sequence one base away is far more abundant. Additional DNA sequences in this sample encode the identical CDR3. This rearrangement joins TRDV2 to TRDJ1; D tentatively fits TRDD2 or TRDD3 (8 bases each). Matching the DNA to germline supplied the J gene, which TCRdb does not give. Trimming stripped 2 bases from V and 0 bases from J, with 24 bases between. CDR1 is GEAIGNYY and CDR2 is EKD in the germline V gene. The CDR3 is 19 amino acids. The CDR3: CACDIVLPTGDTHTDKLIF. The CDR3 coding sequence is TGTGCCTGTGACATTGTTCTTCCTACCGGGGATACCCACACCGATAAACTCATCTTT.

A remark on this clone: The protein TCRdb gives is from a much larger clone and does not agree with this DNA's translation at residue 12, likely a read error; the protein shown here comes from the DNA. The V gene is TRDV1, the J gene TRDJ1, with 8 bases fitting TRDD3. TCRdb is silent on the J gene; assignment here came from matching the DNA to germline. V lost 3 bases to trimming and J lost 3 bases; unmatched junction nucleotides: 12. Per the germline V gene, CDR1 is TSWWSYY and CDR2 is QGS. The CDR3 covers 17 residues. CDR3 DNA: TGTGCTCTTGGGGAGCCTACGGTGGGGGATGACGCCGATAAACTCATCTTT. It encodes CALGEPTVGDDADKLIF.

Remarks on this clone: A far larger clone is only one base removed, so a read error is likely. With the J gene uncalled, the V gene is TRDV1; the table's D call of TRDD3 was not tested on the DNA. Germline V CDR1 and CDR2: TSWWSYY, QGS. The CDR3 is made up of 19 amino acids. As DNA, the CDR3 is TGTGCTCTTGGGGACTCCCCCTACAGCGGCCCCGCTGGGCCCGATAAACTCATCTTC. Its protein is CALGDSPYSGPAGPDKLIF.

With respect to this clone: TCRdb pairs this DNA with a much larger clone's protein that differs at residue 6, likely a read error; the protein shown was translated from the DNA. The rearrangement links TRDV1 to TRDJ1; 10 bases line up with TRDD3. TCRdb records no J gene; here it was assigned by comparing the DNA to germline. The CDR3 runs 21 residues. V lost 4 bases and J lost 2; bases outside the gene matches: 22. Germline V gives CDR1 TSWWSYY, CDR2 QGS. The CDR3 is CALGARSYVGGGYSETDKLIF. DNA of the CDR3: TGTGCTCTTGGGGCCCGTTCCTACGTTGGTGGGGGATACTCAGAAACCGATAAACTCATCTTT.

This clone has only a few counts. For this DNA, TCRdb reports the protein of a much larger clone, which diverges at residue 16, most likely from a read error; the protein presented here is translated directly from the DNA. This sequence joins TRDV1 and TRDJ1; 12 positions match TRDD3. Since TCRdb gives no J gene, matching the DNA to germline was used here to assign it. This CDR3 has 23 residues. V dropped 4 bases and J dropped 2; count of bases not matched to a gene: 26. Germline V gives CDR1 TSWWSYY, CDR2 QGS. The CDR3 nucleotides read TGTGCTCTTGGGGCTCGGCCTCTTCCTAATAGTCTGGGGGATACGCGTTATACCGATAAACTCATCTTT. Its protein is CALGARPLPNSLGDTRYTDKLIF.

This clone is medium-sized within its sample. This chain connects TRDV2 to TRDJ1; 10 positions agree with TRDD3. Germline lookup yields CDR1 GEAIGNYY and CDR2 EKD. The CDR3 is 20 residues long. The V segment lost 3 bases and the J segment 5 bases; nucleotides outside the gene matches: 23. The CDR3 loop is CACDVLPTGGWGFSVDKLIF. In nucleotides, the CDR3 is TGTGCCTGTGACGTCCTCCCCACTGGGGGATGGGGGTTTTCAGTGGATAAACTCATCTTT.

As concerns this clone: The protein TCRdb lists belongs to a much larger clone and differs from this DNA's translation at residue 13, which points to a read error; the protein shown is made from the DNA. No call exists for the J gene, whereas the V gene is TRDV2; no DNA check was done on the table's D call, TRDD3. CDR3 length: 15 residues. Germline CDR1 and CDR2: GEAIGNYY and EKD. The CDR3 DNA reads as TGTGCCTGTGACTCTCGTGGGGGGTACACCGATAAACCCATCTTT. Its translation: CACDSRGGYTDKPIF.

This clone was counted ten times or more. A single base is all that separates this from a far larger clone, so a read error is likely. Other DNA sequences in this sample translate to the same CDR3. No J gene was assigned, while the V gene was called as TRDV2; the listed D gene, TRDD3, was not tested against the DNA. The CDR3 consists of 17 residues. The germline V gene encodes CDR1 GEAIGNYY and CDR2 EKD. Written as DNA, the CDR3 is TGTGCCTGTGACGCACTTACTGGGGGATCTGCGACCGATAAACTCATCTTC. It codes for CACDALTGGSATDKLIF.

This clone occurred many times. A read error is the likely source, as a far larger clone sits one nucleotide away. Other DNA sequences in this sample translate to the same CDR3. This chain uses TRDV1 with TRDJ1; TRDD2 might be the D (6 bases). The V gene lost 3 bases and the J gene lost 3 bases, with 23 bases spanning the gap. The CDR3 is 18 amino acids. Germline V CDR1 and CDR2: TSWWSYY, QGS. The CDR3 loop reads CALGELVLPVAGPDKLIF. DNA for the CDR3: TGTGCTCTTGGGGAGTTAGTCCTACCCGTTGCGGGACCCGATAAACTCATCTTT.

This clone has more than one count but fewer than ten. This DNA translates differently at residue 15 from the TCRdb protein, which is that of a much larger clone; a read error is likely, and the protein shown is the DNA's own translation. J is TRDJ1 and V is TRDV1; 9 bases map to TRDD3. The J gene was missing in TCRdb and was found by matching the end of the DNA to germline. The CDR3 totals 20 residues. J lost 3 bases, V lost 1 base, and 18 bases had no gene match. Germline V gene data show CDR1 as TSWWSYY and CDR2 as QGS. CDR3 bases: TGTGCTCTTGGGGAACGGTTGGCTGCACTGGGGGACAAGTACGCCGATAAACTCATCTTT. It yields the protein CALGERLAALGDKYADKLIF.

This clone turned up a few times. TCRdb's listed protein matches a much larger clone and diverges from this DNA's translation at residue 10, likely through a read error; the protein shown comes from the DNA. The V call is TRDV1, the J call TRDJ1; D may be TRDD3 (6 bases). V lost 2 bases and J 0 bases, leaving 31 bases between the germline ends. The germline V gene encodes CDR1 TSWWSYY and CDR2 QGS. There are 22 residues in the CDR3. The CDR3: CALGEERYVWLGTPTYTDKLIF. CDR3 DNA: TGTGCTCTTGGGGAAGAGAGGTACGTCTGGCTGGGGACCCCTACGTACACCGATAAACTCATCTTT.

As regards this clone: Translating this DNA gives a protein that differs at residue 7 from the TCRdb one, which belongs to a much larger clone; a read error is likely, and the protein shown is this translation. The chain recombines TRDV2 with TRDJ1, with 11 bases lining up with TRDD3. The J gene, not given by TCRdb, was assigned here from a germline match of the nucleotide sequence. Trimming at V came to 5 bases and at J to 0 bases, leaving 16 bases not matched to a gene. CDR1 and CDR2 from the germline V gene are GEAIGNYY and EKD. The CDR3 sequence is 19 residues long. As DNA, the CDR3 is TGTGCCTGTGCCCCTGCCCTCCTACTGGGGGATAAAAACACCGATAAACTCATCTTT. As protein: CACAPALLLGDKNTDKLIF.

Concerning this clone itself: A read error is likely here: a far larger clone is one base away. Within the sample, other DNA sequences also encode this same CDR3. This chain uses TRDV3 with TRDJ1; 8 bases fit TRDD3. The CDR3 contains 15 residues. The germline V gene encodes CDR1 TVYSNPD and CDR2 GDNSRS (reference sequence). CDR3 in DNA: TGCGCCTTTCAGGCTGGGGGAATATACACCGATAAACTCATCTTT. This codes for CAFQAGGIYTDKLIF.

This clone was detected a few times. With a far larger clone one base away, a read error is the likely cause. This sample also contains other DNA sequences that code for the same CDR3. The chain links TRDV2 to TRDJ3, with D possibly being TRDD3 (6 bases). TCRdb does not report a J gene; here it was assigned by matching the DNA to germline references. Germline V lookup: CDR1 GEAIGNYY, CDR2 EKD. CDR3 length: 17 amino acids. In DNA form, the CDR3 reads TGCGCCTGTGACCGTACTGGGCCTTCCTGGGACACCCGACAGATGTTTTTC. Protein: CACDRTGPSWDTRQMFF.